This TCR beta chain was sequenced for a study of Ad26.COV2.S vaccination and SARS-CoV-2 variants. Study as a whole: Ad26.COV2.S, an intramuscular injection, was given once or twice 56 days apart.

Indicated treatment: over 15 received Ad26.COV2.S at low or high dose, single or two shots; several received placebo; per-sample allocation not given. Day 63 following the first vaccine or placebo injection was when the samples were taken. Based in Boston, the donor was an adult of 18-55 years. Overall study results and limits: CD8+ and CD4+ T cells specific for spike reportedly responded with substantial breadth after vaccination.

The CDR3 length is 14 residues. Trimming removed 3 bases from V and 5 bases from J, with 13 bases in between. Germline CDR1 and CDR2: MNHNS and SASEGT. Repertoires were generated with immunoSEQ multiplex PCR, while TCRdb's copy carries only in-frame clones and drops some. The sample includes approximately 340,000 clones, about 85% seen only once; the top ten take around 3.3%. With regard to this clone: Its antigen is still unknown.

This clonotype was sampled from a person between 18 and 59 years old who received the Ad26.COV2.S COVID-19 vaccine or a placebo. The sample here was peripheral blood, taken in a trial of Ad26.COV2.S vaccine versus placebo. This chain connects TRBV6-1 to TRBJ2-5, with D perhaps TRBD1 or TRBD2 (5 bases each). The CDR3 coding sequence is TGTGCCAGCAGTGAGCGGGCAGGGCGGGAGACCCAGTACTTC. Encoded protein: CASSERAGRETQYF.